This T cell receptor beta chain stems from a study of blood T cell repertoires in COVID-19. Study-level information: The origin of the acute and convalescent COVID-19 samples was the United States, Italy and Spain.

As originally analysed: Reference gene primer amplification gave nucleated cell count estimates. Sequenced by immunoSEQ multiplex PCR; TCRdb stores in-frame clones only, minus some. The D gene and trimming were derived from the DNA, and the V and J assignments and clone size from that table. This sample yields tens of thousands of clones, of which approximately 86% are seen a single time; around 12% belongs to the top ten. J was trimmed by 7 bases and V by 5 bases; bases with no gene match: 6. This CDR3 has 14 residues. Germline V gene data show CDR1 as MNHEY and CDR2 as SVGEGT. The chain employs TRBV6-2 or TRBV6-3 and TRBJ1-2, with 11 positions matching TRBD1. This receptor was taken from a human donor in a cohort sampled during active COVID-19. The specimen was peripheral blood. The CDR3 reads CASSQDRGRAGYTF. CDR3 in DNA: TGTGCCAGCAGTCAGGACAGGGGGCGAGCTGGCTACACCTTC.